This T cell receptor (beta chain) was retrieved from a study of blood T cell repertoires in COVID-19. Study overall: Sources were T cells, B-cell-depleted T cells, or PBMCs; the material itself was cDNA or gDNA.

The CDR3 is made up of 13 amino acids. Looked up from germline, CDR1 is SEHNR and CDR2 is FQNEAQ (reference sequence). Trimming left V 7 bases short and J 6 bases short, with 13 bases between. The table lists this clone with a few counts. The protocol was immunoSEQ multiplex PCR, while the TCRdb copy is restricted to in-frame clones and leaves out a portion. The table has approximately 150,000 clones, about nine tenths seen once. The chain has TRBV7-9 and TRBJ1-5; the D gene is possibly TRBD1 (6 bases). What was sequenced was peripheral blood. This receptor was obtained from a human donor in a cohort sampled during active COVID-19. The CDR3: CASTLTGTQPQHF. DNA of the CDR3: TGTGCCAGCACCCTGACAGGCACTCAGCCCCAGCATTTT.